Listed here are 15 T cell receptor beta chains from one sample, sequenced in a study of control samples from healthy donors and cancer patients. Assay: immunoSEQ multiplex PCR; the TCRdb copy retains only in-frame clones and omits some. Of approximately 150,000 clones in the sample, about 93% are singletons; the top ten hold less than 0.75%. Sequencing was done on a sample of blood. These receptors all stem from a woman aged 25 to 39 in good health.

This clone was recorded only once. The sample holds other DNA sequences that translate to the same CDR3. V is TRBV5-1 and J is TRBJ2-1; no reliable D call. Germline V gives CDR1 SGHRS, CDR2 YFSETQ. The CDR3 is made up of 14 amino acids. The V and J ends lost 5 bases and 0 bases respectively, with 9 bases between them. CDR3 bases: TGCGCCAGCAGACCCGCATCCTCCTACAATGAGCAGTTCTTC. Translation: CASRPASSYNEQFF.

About this clone: The sample holds other DNA sequences that translate to the same CDR3. The rearrangement joins TRBV19 to TRBJ1-5; D is possibly TRBD1 (5 bases). In germline, CDR1 is LNHDA, CDR2 SQIVND (reference sequence). The V and J ends lost 5 bases and 3 bases respectively, with 11 bases between them. The CDR3 totals 14 residues. CDR3 region: CASSAQGNNQPQHF. The DNA for the CDR3 is TGTGCCAGTAGTGCCCAGGGAAACAATCAGCCCCAGCATTTT.

V and J are TRBV3-1 (or the pseudogene TRBV3-2) and TRBJ2-5; 7 bases are shared with TRBD2. Germline CDR1 LGHDT, CDR2 YNNKEL (reference sequence). Trimming cost V 0 bases and J 8 bases; bases outside gene matches: 18. This CDR3 is 18 amino acids long. The CDR3 loop is CASSQDPGWGGGEETQYF. Here the CDR3 DNA reads TGTGCCAGCAGCCAAGATCCGGGCTGGGGGGGTGGCGAGGAAACCCAGTACTTC.

This chain links TRBV20-1 with TRBJ2-7; D uncertain. Trimming pared 6 bases from V and 3 bases from J, leaving 6 bases between. This CDR3 is 10 amino acids long. Germline loops: CDR1 DFQATT, CDR2 SNEGSKA (reference sequence). The CDR3, as DNA: TGCAGTGCGGAGAGCTACGAGCAGTACTTC. Protein product: CSAESYEQYF.

The rearrangement links TRBV6-6 to TRBJ1-2, with a possible D match to TRBD1 (5 bases). The CDR3 contains 13 residues. V was shortened by 7 bases and J by 2 bases, with 11 bases between the two germline ends. Germline V gene lookup returns CDR1 MNHNY and CDR2 SVGAGI (reference sequence). The CDR3 region is CASTRQRNYGYTF. As DNA, the CDR3 is TGTGCCAGCACCAGACAGAGAAACTATGGCTACACCTTC.

The V gene is TRBV28, the J gene TRBJ1-4; D might be TRBD1 (5 bases). Trimming took off 6 bases at V and 3 bases at J, with 11 bases between the two ends. Germline assignment: CDR1 MDHEN and CDR2 SYDVKM. This CDR3 has 14 residues. The CDR3 DNA is TGTGCCAGCAGCTCCCGGGGGGCTAATGAAAAACTGTTTTTT. Encoded protein: CASSSRGANEKLFF.

This chain uses TRBV13 with TRBJ1-2; D uncertain. Trimming took off 3 bases at V and 6 bases at J, with 11 bases between the two ends. Per germline, CDR1 PRHDT and CDR2 FYEKMQ (reference sequence). The CDR3 runs 13 residues. The CDR3 nucleotides are TGTGCCAGCAGCTTTGGCGGGCAAGATGGCTACACCTTC. Amino acids: CASSFGGQDGYTF.

The genes are TRBV18 and TRBJ1-2, with D possibly being TRBD1 (6 bases). V shed 0 bases and J shed 4 bases, with 6 bases lying between them. The CDR3 length is 13 residues. The V gene's germline CDR1 is KGHSH and CDR2 LQKENI. DNA for the CDR3: TGTGCCAGCTCACCACCAGGGGGCTATGGCTACACCTTC. Its protein is CASSPPGGYGYTF.

This chain links TRBV4-1 with TRBJ2-5, with 11 bases identical to TRBD2. Germline V gives CDR1 MGHRA, CDR2 YSYEKL. The CDR3 runs to 17 residues. V gave up 0 bases and J gave up 2 bases; unmatched junction bases: 5. The CDR3 DNA follows: TGCGCCAGCAGCCAAGAGCTAGCGGGAGGACGTCAAGAGACCCAGTACTTC. It encodes CASSQELAGGRQETQYF.

The chain couples TRBV28 to TRBJ2-3; TRBD2 is a possible D gene (6 bases). The CDR3 is 16 residues long. The germline gives CDR1 MDHEN, CDR2 SYDVKM. V shed 5 bases and J shed 6 bases, with 21 bases lying between them. The CDR3 is CASSPGSWGVEDTQYF. The CDR3, as DNA: TGTGCCAGCAGTCCAGGAAGTTGGGGGGTAGAGGATACGCAGTATTTT.

The rearrangement links TRBV18 to TRBJ2-1; 10 bases agree with TRBD2. The ends lost 3 bases at V and 0 bases at J; junction bases unmatched: 8. Germline V gives CDR1 KGHSH, CDR2 LQKENI. The CDR3 loop spans 18 amino acids. The chain's CDR3 is CASSPITSGKSSYNEQFF. The CDR3 nucleotides read TGTGCCAGCTCACCTATAACTAGCGGGAAGAGCTCCTACAATGAGCAGTTCTTC.

The chain joins TRBV28 to TRBJ1-4; TRBD1 aligns across 8 bases. CDR1 MDHEN and CDR2 SYDVKM come from the germline V gene. Trimming cost V 5 bases and J 3 bases; bases outside gene matches: 2. This CDR3 has 14 amino acids. The CDR3 is CASSRDRSNEKLFF. The CDR3 DNA reads TGTGCCAGCAGTCGGGACAGGTCTAATGAAAAACTGTTTTTT.

The chain carries TRBV30 and TRBJ1-1, with TRBD1 matching over 7 bases. The junction had 17 bases not matched to a gene; V was cut back by 3 bases and J by 4 bases. Germline V gene data show CDR1 as GTSNPN and CDR2 as SVGIG (reference sequence). The CDR3 has 17 amino acids. The CDR3 DNA reads as TGTGCCTGGAGACAGAAGATCAGACAGGGCAGTAGCACTGAAGCTTTCTTT. Protein product: CAWRQKIRQGSSTEAFF.

The chain carries TRBV6-1 and TRBJ2-1; tentative D call: TRBD2 (5 bases). The CDR3 has 15 residues. V gave up 2 bases and J gave up 0 bases, with 8 bases separating them. CDR1 and CDR2 from the germline V gene are MNHNS and SASEGT. CDR3 loop: CASSERLSSYNEQFF. In DNA form, the CDR3 reads TGTGCCAGCAGTGAAAGACTAAGCTCCTACAATGAGCAGTTCTTC.

The chain recombines TRBV5-1 with TRBJ1-2; the D is unclear. The CDR3 totals 14 residues. Germline loops: CDR1 SGHRS, CDR2 YFSETQ. The V end lost 7 bases, the J end lost 0 bases, and 13 bases lay between the germline ends. CDR3 protein: CASATGSSNYGYTF. CDR3 nucleotides: TGCGCCAGCGCGACCGGGTCCTCTAACTATGGCTACACCTTC.